This TCR beta chain emerged from a study of early T cells in non-severe SARS-CoV-2 infection (dated by TCRdb to about 2021). Background for the entire study: Bulk RNA from unsorted whole blood was used for TCR sequencing, so alpha and beta chains could not be paired.

Unmatched junction bases come to 2, with V trimmed by 0 bases and J by 3 bases. Based on the germline V gene (reference sequence), the CDR1 and CDR2 sequences are DFQATT and SNEGSKA. Spanning cysteine to phenylalanine, the CDR3 consists of 16 amino acids. The DNA shown is the 48-base CDR3, in frame from base 1. The library was produced with 5' RACE. The sequencing machine was a NextSeq 500. To correct for sequencing error and PCR bias, the TCR library protocol tagged individual cDNA molecules with unique molecular identifiers. TCR alpha and beta chains were both sequenced, and the abundances of alpha and beta sequences in each sample were closely correlated with each other. The authors' analysis ran thus. Decombinator V4 was used to annotate the V gene, J gene and CDR3 of the TCR sequences. TCRs were defined as expanded if a significant change between any two time points was detected under a Poisson model with p below 0.0001. TCR abundances were normalised to the total number of TCRs sequenced per sample and were expressed as counts per million. TRAV1-2 paired with TRAJ12, TRAJ20 or TRAJ33 defined MAIT TCRs, while TRAV10 paired with TRAJ18 defined iNKT TCRs. VDJdb, accessed 1 November 2021, was searched for CMV, EBV and SARS-CoV-2 annotated TCRs, excluding TCRs annotated for multiple antigens. Clones were called with MiXCR by TCRdb after fastp trimmed the public reads at Q25, and only in-frame beta chains were retained. Rows merge per CDR3 protein into single entries with the most common DNA and genes. TCRdb's processing, not the authors' own work, is the source of the V and J calls. This sample lists tens of thousands of distinct CDR3 sequences; 4.5% to 7% were detected once. Approximately 6.6% of the sample is in the top ten clones.

Results and caveats for the whole study, not just this receptor: VDJdb matching was skewed toward anti-spike CD8 responses, so virus-specific expansions were likely underestimated and private and CD4 specificities were missed.

This was a case-control study nested in a cohort of healthcare workers in London, UK, who had nasopharyngeal swab PCR tests and blood samples taken every week. Healthcare workers were recruited between 23 and 31 March 2020, during the week of the UK lockdown, and were followed weekly for up to about 16 weeks. At least ten counts were recorded for this clonotype. This receptor's antigen is unknown. Base quality data are lacking; no much larger clone is found one base away. Sequenced: whole blood. Rearrangement joined TRBV20-1 to TRBJ2-5; 15 bases in the middle match TRBD2. This clonotype was obtained from an adult who was a healthcare worker with PCR-confirmed SARS-CoV-2 infection or an uninfected control (not recorded which). The CDR3 here reads CSARDRTSGREETQYF. In nucleotides, the sequence is TGCAGTGCTAGAGATCGGACTAGCGGGAGGGAAGAGACCCAGTACTTC.